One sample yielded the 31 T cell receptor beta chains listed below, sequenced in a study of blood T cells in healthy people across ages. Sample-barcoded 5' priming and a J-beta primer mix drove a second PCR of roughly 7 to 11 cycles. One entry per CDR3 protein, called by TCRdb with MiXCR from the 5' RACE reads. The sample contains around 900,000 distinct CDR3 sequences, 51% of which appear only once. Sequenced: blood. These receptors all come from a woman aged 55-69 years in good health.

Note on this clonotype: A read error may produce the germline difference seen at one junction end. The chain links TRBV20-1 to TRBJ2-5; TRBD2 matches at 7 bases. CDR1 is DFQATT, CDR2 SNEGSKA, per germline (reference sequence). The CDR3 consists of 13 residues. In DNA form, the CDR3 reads TGCAGTTCTAGGGGCCTAGCGGAAGAGACCCAGTACTTC. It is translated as CSSRGLAEETQYF.

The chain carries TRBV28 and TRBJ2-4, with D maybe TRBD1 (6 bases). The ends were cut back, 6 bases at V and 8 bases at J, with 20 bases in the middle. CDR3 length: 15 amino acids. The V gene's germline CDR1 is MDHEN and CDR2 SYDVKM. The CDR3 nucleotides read TGTGCCAGCAGCGTGACCGGGACATCAGTATACATTCAGTACTTC. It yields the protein CASSVTGTSVYIQYF.

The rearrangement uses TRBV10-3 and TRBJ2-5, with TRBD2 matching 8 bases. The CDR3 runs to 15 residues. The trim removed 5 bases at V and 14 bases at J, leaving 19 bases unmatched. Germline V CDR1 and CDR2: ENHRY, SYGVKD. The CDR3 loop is CAISSGTRPFGLGYF. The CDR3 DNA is TGTGCCATCAGTAGCGGGACTAGGCCGTTTGGCCTAGGATACTTC.

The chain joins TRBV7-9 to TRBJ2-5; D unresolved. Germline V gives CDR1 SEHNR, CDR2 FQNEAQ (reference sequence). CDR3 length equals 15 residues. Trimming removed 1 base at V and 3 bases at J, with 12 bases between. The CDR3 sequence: CASSLGSGFKETQYF. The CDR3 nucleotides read TGTGCCAGCAGCTTAGGGTCCGGGTTCAAAGAGACCCAGTACTTC.

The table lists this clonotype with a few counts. In nucleotides, the CDR3 is TGCAGCGTCGGGACTATGGGCCGAACCTACGAGCAGTACTTC. Amino acid sequence: CSVGTMGRTYEQYF. The chain employs TRBV29-1 and TRBJ2-7; 7 bases are a match to TRBD2. Germline CDR1 SQVTM, CDR2 ANQGSEA. The CDR3 is made up of 14 amino acids. V was clipped by 6 bases and J by 2 bases; unmatched bases: 10.

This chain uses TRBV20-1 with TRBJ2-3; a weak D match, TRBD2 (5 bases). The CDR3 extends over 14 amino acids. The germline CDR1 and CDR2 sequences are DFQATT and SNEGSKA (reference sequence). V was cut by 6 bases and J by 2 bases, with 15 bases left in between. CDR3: CSAPPGGNTDTQYF. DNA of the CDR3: TGCAGTGCCCCACCCGGAGGAAACACAGATACGCAGTATTTT.

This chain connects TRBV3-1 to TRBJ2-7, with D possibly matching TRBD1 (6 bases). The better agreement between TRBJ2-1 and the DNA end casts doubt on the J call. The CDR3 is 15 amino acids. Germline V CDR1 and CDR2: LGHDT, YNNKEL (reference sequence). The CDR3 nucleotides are TGTGCCAGCAGCCAAGATCCACAGGGTCACAATGAGCAGTTCTTC. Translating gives CASSQDPQGHNEQFF.

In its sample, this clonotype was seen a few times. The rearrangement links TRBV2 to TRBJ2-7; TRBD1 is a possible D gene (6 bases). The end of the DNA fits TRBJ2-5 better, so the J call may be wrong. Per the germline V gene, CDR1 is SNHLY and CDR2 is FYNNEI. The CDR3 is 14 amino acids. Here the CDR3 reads CASSEDRGSKTQYF. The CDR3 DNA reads TGTGCCAGCAGTGAAGATAGGGGGAGTAAGACCCAGTACTTC.

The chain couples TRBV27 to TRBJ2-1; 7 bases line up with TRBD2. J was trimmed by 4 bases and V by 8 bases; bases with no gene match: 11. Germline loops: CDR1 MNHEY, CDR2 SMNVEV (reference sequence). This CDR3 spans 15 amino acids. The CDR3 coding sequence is TGTGCCAGCCAGACTAGCCCTGCGCGTTACAATGAGCAGTTCTTC. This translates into CASQTSPARYNEQFF.

The CDR3 spells CSAPAGSYNEQFF. CDR3 sequence (DNA): TGCAGTGCACCGGCCGGGAGCTACAATGAGCAGTTCTTC. The chain uses TRBV20-1 and TRBJ2-1, with D tentatively TRBD2 (6 bases). CDR1 and CDR2 from the germline V gene are DFQATT and SNEGSKA (reference sequence). The V and J ends lost 6 bases and 3 bases respectively, with 12 bases between them. CDR3 length: 13 amino acids.

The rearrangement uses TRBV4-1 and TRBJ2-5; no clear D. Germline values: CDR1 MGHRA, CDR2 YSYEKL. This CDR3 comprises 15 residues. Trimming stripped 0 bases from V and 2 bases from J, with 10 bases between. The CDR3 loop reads CASSQDLAVQETQYF. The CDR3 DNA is TGCGCCAGCAGCCAAGATTTAGCAGTACAAGAGACCCAGTACTTC.

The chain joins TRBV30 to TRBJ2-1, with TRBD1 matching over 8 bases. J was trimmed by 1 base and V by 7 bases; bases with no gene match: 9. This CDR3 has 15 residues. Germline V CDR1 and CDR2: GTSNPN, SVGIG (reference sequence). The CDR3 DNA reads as TGTGCCTCGCGGCGCAGGGGGCCTTCCTACAATGAGCAGTTCTTC. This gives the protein CASRRRGPSYNEQFF.

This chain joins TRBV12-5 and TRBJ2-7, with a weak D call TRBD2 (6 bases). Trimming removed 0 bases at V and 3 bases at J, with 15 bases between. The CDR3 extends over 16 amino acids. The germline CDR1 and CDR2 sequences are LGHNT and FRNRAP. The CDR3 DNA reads TGTGCTAGTGGTTTGGTTAGGGGACTGGTGCTCTACGAGCAGTACTTC. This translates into CASGLVRGLVLYEQYF. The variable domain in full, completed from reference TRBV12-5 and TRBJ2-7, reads DARVTQTPRHKVTEMGQEVTMRCQPILGHNTVFWYRQTMMQGLELLAYFRNRAPLDDSGMPKDRFSAEMPDATLATLKIQPSEPRDSAVYFCASGLVRGLVLYEQYFGPGTRLTVT.

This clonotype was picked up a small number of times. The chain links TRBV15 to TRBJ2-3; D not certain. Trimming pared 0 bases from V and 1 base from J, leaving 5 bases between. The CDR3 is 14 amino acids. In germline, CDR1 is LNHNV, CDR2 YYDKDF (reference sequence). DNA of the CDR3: TGTGCCACCAGCAGAGATTTGGGCACAGATACGCAGTATTTT. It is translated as CATSRDLGTDTQYF. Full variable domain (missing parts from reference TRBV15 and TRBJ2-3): DAMVIQNPRYQVTQFGKPVTLSCSQTLNHNVMYWYQQKSSQAPKLLFHYYDKDFNNEADTPDNFQSRRPNTSFCFLDIRSPGLGDTAMYLCATSRDLGTDTQYFGPGTRLTVL.

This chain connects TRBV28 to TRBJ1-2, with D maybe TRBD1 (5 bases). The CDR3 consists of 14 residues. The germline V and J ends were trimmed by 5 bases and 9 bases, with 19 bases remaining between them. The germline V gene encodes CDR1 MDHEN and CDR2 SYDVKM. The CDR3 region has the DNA TGTGCCAGCAGTCCTCAAGGACACCTATGGAGCTACACCTTC. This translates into CASSPQGHLWSYTF.

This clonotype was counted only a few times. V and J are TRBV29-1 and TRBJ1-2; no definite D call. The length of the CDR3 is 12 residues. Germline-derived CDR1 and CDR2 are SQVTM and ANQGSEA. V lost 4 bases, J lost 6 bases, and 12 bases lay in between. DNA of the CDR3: TGCAGCGTTGGCGGTCTGATGGATGGCTACACCTTC. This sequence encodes CSVGGLMDGYTF.

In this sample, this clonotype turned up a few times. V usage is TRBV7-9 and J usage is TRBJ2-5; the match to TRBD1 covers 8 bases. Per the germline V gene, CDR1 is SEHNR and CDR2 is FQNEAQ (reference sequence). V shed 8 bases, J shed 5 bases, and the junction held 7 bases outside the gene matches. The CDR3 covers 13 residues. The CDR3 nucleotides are TGTGCCAGCTTACTTGACAGGGGTGAGACCCAGTACTTC. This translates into CASLLDRGETQYF.

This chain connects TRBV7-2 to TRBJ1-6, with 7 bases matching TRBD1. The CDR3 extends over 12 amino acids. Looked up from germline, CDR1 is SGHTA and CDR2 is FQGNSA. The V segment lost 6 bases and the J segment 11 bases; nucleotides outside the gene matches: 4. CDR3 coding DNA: TGTGCCAGCAGTACCGGACAGGCACCCCTCCACTTT. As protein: CASSTGQAPLHF. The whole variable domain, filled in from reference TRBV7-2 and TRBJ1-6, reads GAGVSQSPSNKVTEKGKDVELRCDPISGHTALYWYRQSLGQGLEFLIYFQGNSAPDKSGLPSDRFSAERTGGSVSTLTIQRTQQEDSAVYLCASSTGQAPLHFGNGTRLTVT.

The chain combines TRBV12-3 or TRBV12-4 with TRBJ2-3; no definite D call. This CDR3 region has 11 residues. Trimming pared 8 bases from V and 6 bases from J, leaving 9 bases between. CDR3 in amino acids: CASEVEDTQYF. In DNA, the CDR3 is TGTGCCAGCGAGGTGGAGGATACGCAGTATTTT.

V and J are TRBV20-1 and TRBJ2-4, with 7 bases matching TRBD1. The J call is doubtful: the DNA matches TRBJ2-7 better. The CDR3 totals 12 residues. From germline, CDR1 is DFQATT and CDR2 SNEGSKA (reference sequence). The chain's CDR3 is CSAQGQLYEQYF. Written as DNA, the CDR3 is TGCAGTGCCCAGGGACAGCTCTACGAGCAGTACTTC.

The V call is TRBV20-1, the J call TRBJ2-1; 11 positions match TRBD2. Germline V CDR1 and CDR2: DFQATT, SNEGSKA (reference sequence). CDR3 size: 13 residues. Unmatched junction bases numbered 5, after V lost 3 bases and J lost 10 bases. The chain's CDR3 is CSARTSGTPEQFF. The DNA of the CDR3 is TGCAGTGCTAGGACTAGCGGGACCCCCGAGCAGTTCTTC.

The CDR3 is CASSPNHRVGYTF. CDR3 nucleotide sequence: TGTGCCAGCAGCCCCAATCACAGGGTTGGCTACACCTTC. The genes are TRBV3-1 and TRBJ1-2; D is perhaps TRBD1 (6 bases). From germline, CDR1 is LGHDT and CDR2 YNNKEL (reference sequence). Trimming left V 4 bases short and J 7 bases short, with 13 bases between. The CDR3 contains 13 residues.

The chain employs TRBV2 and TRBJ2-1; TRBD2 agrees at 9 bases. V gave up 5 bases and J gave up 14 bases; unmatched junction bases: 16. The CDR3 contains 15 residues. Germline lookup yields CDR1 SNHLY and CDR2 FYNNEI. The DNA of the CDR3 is TGTGCCAGCAGTCGGCTAGCGGGGCGCGAATCGGAAGAGTTCTTC. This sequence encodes CASSRLAGRESEEFF.

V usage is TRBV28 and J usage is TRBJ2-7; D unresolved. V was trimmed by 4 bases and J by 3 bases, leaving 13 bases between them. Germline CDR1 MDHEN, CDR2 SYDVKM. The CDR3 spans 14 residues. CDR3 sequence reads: CASSSSYRDYEQYF. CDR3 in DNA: TGTGCCAGCAGTTCAAGCTACAGAGACTACGAGCAGTACTTC.

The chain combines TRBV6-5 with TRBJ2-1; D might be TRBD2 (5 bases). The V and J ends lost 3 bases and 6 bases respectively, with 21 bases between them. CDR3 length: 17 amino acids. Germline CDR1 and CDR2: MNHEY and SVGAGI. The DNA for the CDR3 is TGTGCCAGCAGTTATCGCGGCGGAACTAGAGTGGGCAATGAGCAGTTCTTC. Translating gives CASSYRGGTRVGNEQFF.

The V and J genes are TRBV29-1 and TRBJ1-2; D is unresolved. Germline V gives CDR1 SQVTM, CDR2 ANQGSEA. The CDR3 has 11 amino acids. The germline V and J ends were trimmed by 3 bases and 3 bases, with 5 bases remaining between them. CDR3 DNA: TGCAGCGTTGAGTCCTACTATGGCTACACCTTC. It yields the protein CSVESYYGYTF.

The CDR3 nucleotides read TGCAGTGCTAGAGATCCAACTAGTTCAATCGGCGAGCAGTTCTTC. Translation gives CSARDPTSSIGEQFF. The chain joins TRBV20-1 to TRBJ2-1; possibly TRBD2 for D (5 bases). The germline V and J ends were trimmed by 0 bases and 10 bases, with 19 bases remaining between them. CDR1 and CDR2 (germline): DFQATT, SNEGSKA (reference sequence). This CDR3 spans 15 amino acids.

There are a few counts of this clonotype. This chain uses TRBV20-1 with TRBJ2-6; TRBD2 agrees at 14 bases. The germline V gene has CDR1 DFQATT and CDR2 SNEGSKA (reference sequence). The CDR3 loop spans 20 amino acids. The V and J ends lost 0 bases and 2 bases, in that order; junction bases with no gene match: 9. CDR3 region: CSARESLWGLAGAGANVLTF. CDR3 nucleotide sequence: TGCAGTGCTAGAGAAAGTCTATGGGGACTAGCGGGAGCTGGGGCCAACGTCCTGACTTTC.

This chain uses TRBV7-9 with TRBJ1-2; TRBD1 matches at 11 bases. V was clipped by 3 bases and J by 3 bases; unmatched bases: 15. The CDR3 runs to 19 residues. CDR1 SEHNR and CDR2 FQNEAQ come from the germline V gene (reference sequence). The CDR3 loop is CASSFSVVDRGLRYYGYTF. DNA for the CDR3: TGTGCCAGCAGCTTTTCGGTAGTGGACAGGGGGCTTCGGTACTATGGCTACACCTTC.

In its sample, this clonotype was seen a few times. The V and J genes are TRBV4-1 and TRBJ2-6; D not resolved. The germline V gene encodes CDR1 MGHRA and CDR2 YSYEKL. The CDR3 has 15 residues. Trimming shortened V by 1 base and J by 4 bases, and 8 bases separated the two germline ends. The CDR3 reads CASSQVAGGANVLTF. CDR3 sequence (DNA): TGCGCCAGCAGCCAAGTGGCTGGCGGGGCCAACGTCCTGACTTTC.

DNA of the CDR3: TGTGCCAGCTCACCACCTAGCGGCACAACCTACAATGAGCAGTTCTTC. Its protein is CASSPPSGTTYNEQFF. This sequence joins TRBV18 and TRBJ2-1; D is perhaps TRBD2 (6 bases). The CDR3 has 16 amino acids. Germline-derived CDR1 and CDR2 are KGHSH and LQKENI. V shed 0 bases and J shed 2 bases, with 11 bases lying between them.